A single sample is the source of the 22 T cell receptor beta chains below, sequenced in a study of vaccination effects on CD4 cells after COVID-19. TCRdb's table, derived via immunoSEQ multiplex PCR, lists solely in-frame clones and lacks some. The profile shows tens of thousands of clones, about three quarters of them singletons. Their specific antigens are unknown. Pools of viral peptides were used by the ViraFEST assay to expand antigen-specific CD4+ T cells ahead of sequencing. Culture proceeded for approximately 9 days, and CD4+ T cells were then isolated. The participants, recipients of two vaccine doses, got either BNT162b2 or mRNA-1273. This material consisted of CD4+ T cells from PBMCs cultured with HCoV-229E spike peptides, taken after COVID-19 vaccination. These receptors were collected from a human donor who received a COVID-19 vaccine.

V gene TRBV5-1 combines with J gene TRBJ2-1; tentatively, D is TRBD2 (5 bases). Germline V gives CDR1 SGHRS, CDR2 YFSETQ. V dropped 4 bases and J dropped 4 bases, with 12 bases sitting between them. CDR3 length: 14 residues. CDR3 DNA sequence: TGCGCCAGCAGCACCATACGAGGGTACAATGAGCAGTTCTTC. It is translated as CASSTIRGYNEQFF.

The chain combines TRBV9 with TRBJ1-3, with 8 positions matching TRBD1. The CDR3 is 16 amino acids. Trimming at V came to 0 bases and at J to 2 bases, leaving 4 bases not matched to a gene. Germline V CDR1 and CDR2: SGDLS, YYNGEE. The CDR3 loop reads CASSVGGQAPGNTIYF. The CDR3 DNA sequence: TGTGCCAGCAGCGTAGGGGGACAGGCGCCTGGAAACACCATATATTTT.

The CDR3 sequence is CASSFRGAEAFF. CDR3 coding DNA: TGTGCCAGCAGTTTCCGGGGGGCTGAAGCTTTCTTT. This sequence joins TRBV27 and TRBJ1-1; D may be TRBD1 (5 bases). The germline CDR1 and CDR2 sequences are MNHEY and SMNVEV (reference sequence). CDR3 length: 12 amino acids. V gave up 3 bases and J gave up 6 bases, with 8 bases separating them.

The chain links TRBV5-1 to TRBJ2-2, with a weak D call TRBD1 (6 bases). V dropped 0 bases and J dropped 6 bases, with 18 bases sitting between them. The CDR3 is made up of 17 amino acids. The germline CDR1 and CDR2 sequences are SGHRS and YFSETQ. CDR3 DNA sequence: TGCGCCAGCAGCTTGGTGGGTCAGGGGAAGCTTGCCGGGGAGCTGTTTTTT. As protein: CASSLVGQGKLAGELFF. Together with reference TRBV5-1 and TRBJ2-2, the CDR3 gives the full variable domain: KAGVTQTPRYLIKTRGQQVTLSCSPISGHRSVSWYQQTPGQGLQFLFEYFSETQRNKGNFPGRFSGRQFSNSRSEMNVSTLELGDSALYLCASSLVGQGKLAGELFFGEGSRLTVL.

V gene TRBV25-1 combines with J gene TRBJ2-1; 10 bases align to TRBD1. V lost 4 bases and J lost 7; bases outside the gene matches: 4. The germline V gene encodes CDR1 MGHDK and CDR2 SYGVNS. The CDR3 has 14 residues. CDR3 protein: CASSGQGALNEQFF. CDR3 DNA sequence: TGTGCCAGCAGTGGACAGGGGGCACTAAATGAGCAGTTCTTC.

The rearrangement joins TRBV18 to TRBJ1-2; 7 bases fit TRBD1. J gave up 4 bases and V 5 bases, and 7 bases lay outside the gene matches. CDR1 is KGHSH and CDR2 is LQKENI in the germline V gene. The CDR3 sequence is 14 residues long. In DNA form, the CDR3 reads TGTGCCAGCTCAACGGACAGGACACCCTATGGCTACACCTTC. Translating gives CASSTDRTPYGYTF.

The chain has TRBV7-9 and TRBJ1-5, with TRBD1 matching 10 bases. The germline V gene has CDR1 SEHNR and CDR2 FQNEAQ (reference sequence). The J segment lost 5 bases and the V segment lost 5 bases, leaving 6 bases of the junction unmatched. The CDR3 has 15 amino acids. As DNA, the CDR3 is TGTGCCAGCAGCGCTACCGGGACAGGGGATCAGCCCCAGCATTTT. It codes for CASSATGTGDQPQHF.

The chain employs TRBV24-1 and TRBJ1-1, with D uncertain. The germline V and J ends were trimmed by 8 bases and 0 bases, with 6 bases remaining between them. The CDR3 has 12 residues. The germline CDR1 and CDR2 sequences are KGHDR and SFDVKD. This CDR3 is CATTIMNTEAFF. In nucleotides, the CDR3 is TGTGCCACCACGATAATGAACACTGAAGCTTTCTTT.

V and J are TRBV6-5 and TRBJ1-4, with D unresolved. Trimming pared 9 bases from V and 2 bases from J, leaving 16 bases between. The CDR3 is made up of 15 amino acids. Germline CDR1 reads MNHEY; CDR2 reads SVGAGI. The CDR3 DNA sequence: TGTGCCAGTAAAAGAAGTATCAATACTAATGAAAAACTGTTTTTT. Protein sequence: CASKRSINTNEKLFF.

This chain uses TRBV11-2 with TRBJ1-3; D is unresolved. V lost 3 bases to trimming and J lost 0 bases, with 9 bases between them. The CDR3 has 15 amino acids. CDR1 is SGHAT, CDR2 FQNNGV, per germline. CDR3 DNA: TGTGCCAGCAGCTTCGAAGGGTCCTCTGGAAACACCATATATTTT. Translating it yields CASSFEGSSGNTIYF.

The chain has TRBV5-5 and TRBJ1-2; a possible D gene is TRBD1 (6 bases). The germline V gene encodes CDR1 SGHKS and CDR2 YYEKEE (reference sequence). This CDR3 has 17 residues. Trimming pared 2 bases from V and 3 bases from J, leaving 20 bases between. The chain's CDR3 is CASSLVGGQRIDYGYTF. The CDR3, as DNA: TGTGCCAGCAGCTTAGTAGGGGGGCAAAGGATAGACTATGGCTACACCTTC. The whole variable domain, filled in from reference TRBV5-5 and TRBJ1-2, reads DAGVTQSPTHLIKTRGQQVTLRCSPISGHKSVSWYQQVLGQGPQFIFQYYEKEERGRGNFPDRFSARQFPNYSSELNVNALLLGDSALYLCASSLVGGQRIDYGYTFGSGTRLTVV.

The J gene is TRBJ1-1, the V gene TRBV18; TRBD1 matches 10 bases. From germline, CDR1 is KGHSH and CDR2 LQKENI. CDR3 length: 17 residues. V shed 0 bases and J 4 bases; nucleotides not matched to a gene: 8. As DNA, the CDR3 is TGTGCCAGCTCACCACCGAATGGACAGGGGGAGAGCACTGAAGCTTTCTTT. Translated, it gives CASSPPNGQGESTEAFF. The whole variable domain, filled in from reference TRBV18 and TRBJ1-1, reads NAGVMQNPRHLVRRRGQEARLRCSPMKGHSHVYWYRQLPEEGLKFMVYLQKENIIDESGMPKERFSAEFPKEGPSILRIQQVVRGDSAAYFCASSPPNGQGESTEAFFGQGTRLTVV.

The chain recombines TRBV6-5 with TRBJ2-1, with D perhaps TRBD1 or TRBD2 (5 bases each). CDR3 size: 13 residues. The germline CDR1 and CDR2 sequences are MNHEY and SVGAGI. Trimming pared 6 bases from V and 7 bases from J, leaving 13 bases between. The CDR3: CASSGAQWNEQFF. The CDR3 DNA reads TGTGCCAGCAGCGGGGCCCAGTGGAATGAGCAGTTCTTC.

This clone was seen only a few times. The V and J genes are TRBV6-5 and TRBJ2-2, with 10 bases lining up with TRBD2. The CDR3 is made up of 15 amino acids. The germline CDR1 and CDR2 sequences are MNHEY and SVGAGI. V lost 6 bases, J lost 5 bases, and 6 bases stayed unmatched. The CDR3 nucleotides are TGTGCCAGCAGCAGCGGGGGGGCAGGGACCGGGGAGCTGTTTTTT. This codes for CASSSGGAGTGELFF.

The V and J genes are TRBV3-1 (or the pseudogene TRBV3-2) and TRBJ1-3; TRBD1 matches at 8 bases. V was clipped by 6 bases and J by 8 bases; unmatched bases: 6. This CDR3 is 13 amino acids long. Germline V gene sequence: CDR1 LGHDT, CDR2 YNNKEL (reference sequence). The CDR3 sequence: CASRGQGADTIYF. CDR3 DNA: TGTGCCAGCAGGGGGCAGGGGGCGGACACCATATATTTT.

This clone turned up a few times. The chain joins TRBV5-1 to TRBJ2-1; tentatively, D is TRBD1 (5 bases). V was cut by 4 bases and J by 8 bases, with 13 bases left in between. Per germline, CDR1 SGHRS and CDR2 YFSETQ. This CDR3 comprises 13 residues. This chain's CDR3 is CASSMTVNDEQFF. The CDR3 DNA sequence: TGCGCCAGCAGCATGACAGTGAACGATGAGCAGTTCTTC. The full variable domain, its missing parts supplied by reference TRBV5-1 and TRBJ2-1, is KAGVTQTPRYLIKTRGQQVTLSCSPISGHRSVSWYQQTPGQGLQFLFEYFSETQRNKGNFPGRFSGRQFSNSRSEMNVSTLELGDSALYLCASSMTVNDEQFFGPGTRLTVL.

The chain links TRBV4-1 to TRBJ2-1; the match to TRBD2 covers 10 bases. Losses at the gene ends were 1 base for V and 12 bases for J; bases not matched to a gene: 9. In germline, CDR1 is MGHRA, CDR2 YSYEKL. The CDR3 spans 15 residues. The CDR3, as DNA: TGCGCCAGCAGCCAAGCTTGGCCGGGACTAGCGCGGCAGTTCTTC. This translates into CASSQAWPGLARQFF.

The chain is built from TRBV18 and TRBJ2-3; D may be TRBD1 (7 bases). Trimming pared 4 bases from V and 0 bases from J, leaving 14 bases between. This CDR3 is built from 16 residues. The germline CDR1 and CDR2 sequences are KGHSH and LQKENI. CDR3 coding DNA: TGTGCCAGCTCACAGTCGACAGGGAGGAGCACAGATACGCAGTATTTT. It is translated as CASSQSTGRSTDTQYF.

V gene TRBV24-1 combines with J gene TRBJ2-3; a weak D match, TRBD2 (6 bases). CDR1 and CDR2 from the germline V gene are KGHDR and SFDVKD. This CDR3 has 15 amino acids. Deletions cut 6 bases from V and 1 base from J, with 13 bases between. The CDR3, as DNA: TGTGCCACCAGTCAAACGGGCGGGGGCACAGATACGCAGTATTTT. Protein: CATSQTGGGTDTQYF.

The chain links TRBV5-1 to TRBJ1-4; possibly TRBD1 for D (6 bases). V lost 3 bases to trimming and J lost 8 bases, with 17 bases between them. In germline, CDR1 is SGHRS, CDR2 YFSETQ. The CDR3 spans 15 residues. DNA for the CDR3: TGCGCCAGCAGCTCCTCCGGGCAGGGGAAGGAAAAACTGTTTTTT. Its protein is CASSSSGQGKEKLFF.

This clone was seen more than once but under ten times. This sequence joins TRBV15 and TRBJ2-3; D gene ambiguous. Germline V gene data show CDR1 as LNHNV and CDR2 as YYDKDF (reference sequence). Trimming pared 0 bases from V and 5 bases from J, leaving 6 bases between. The CDR3 loop spans 13 amino acids. The CDR3: CATSRDLVDTQYF. The DNA of the CDR3 is TGTGCCACCAGCAGAGATCTCGTAGATACGCAGTATTTT.

The chain has TRBV9 and TRBJ2-3; 7 bases map to TRBD1. This CDR3 is 16 amino acids long. J lost 0 bases, V lost 0 bases, and 4 bases had no gene match. The germline V gene encodes CDR1 SGDLS and CDR2 YYNGEE. The CDR3 bases are TGTGCCAGCAGCGTAGTCGGGACAGCTAGCACAGATACGCAGTATTTT. Its protein product is CASSVVGTASTDTQYF.